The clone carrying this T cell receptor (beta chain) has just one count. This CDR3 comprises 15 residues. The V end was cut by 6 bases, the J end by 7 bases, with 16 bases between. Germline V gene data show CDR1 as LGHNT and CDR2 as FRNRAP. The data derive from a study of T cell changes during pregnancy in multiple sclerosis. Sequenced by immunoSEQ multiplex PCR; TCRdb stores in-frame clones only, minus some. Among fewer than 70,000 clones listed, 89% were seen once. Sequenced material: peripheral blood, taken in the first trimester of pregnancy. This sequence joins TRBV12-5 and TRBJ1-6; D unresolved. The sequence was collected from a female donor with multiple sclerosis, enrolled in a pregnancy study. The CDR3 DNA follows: TGTGCTAGTGGCCTCCAACAGCTGCCGAATTCACCCCTCCACTTT. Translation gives CASGLQQLPNSPLHF.